The present TCR beta chain was sequenced within a study of blood T cell repertoires in COVID-19. Overall study: The origin of the acute and convalescent COVID-19 samples was the United States, Italy and Spain. T cells, B-cell-depleted T cells, or PBMCs provided the cDNA or gDNA that served as material.

V lost 5 bases and J lost 1, with 8 bases in between. CDR3 length: 13 residues. Germline assignment: CDR1 LNHDA and CDR2 SQIVND (reference sequence). Original analysis: It was from reference gene primer amplification that nucleated cell counts were estimated. Profiling relied on immunoSEQ multiplex PCR, and the TCRdb table lists in-frame clones only, not all of them. V and J calls and clone size are given by that table; D and trimming were obtained from the DNA. Among under 200,000 clones listed, roughly nine tenths were seen once. The sequence came from a woman older than 75 in a cohort sampled during active or convalescent COVID-19. The chain uses TRBV19 and TRBJ1-2; the D gene is possibly TRBD1 (6 bases). Sequenced material: peripheral blood. CDR3 nucleotide sequence: TGTGCCAGTAGTTGGGGGCGTAACTATGGCTACACCTTC. Translating gives CASSWGRNYGYTF. Full variable domain (missing parts from reference TRBV19 and TRBJ1-2): DGGITQSPKYLFRKEGQNVTLSCEQNLNHDAMYWYRQDPGQGLRLIYYSQIVNDFQKGDIAEGYSVSREKKESFPLTVTSAQKNPTAFYLCASSWGRNYGYTFGSGTRLTVV.